Shown below are 4 T cell receptor beta chains from a single sample sequenced in a study of cytomegalovirus exposure and HLA in healthy donors. A multiplex PCR was run with 60 Vbeta primers and 13 Jbeta primers. The table came from immunoSEQ multiplex PCR; TCRdb's copy has only in-frame clones and leaves some out. Counted here are over 120,000 clones, roughly 77% occurring once; the ten biggest clones make up about 4%. Sample: PBMCs. These TCRs come from a male donor in good health and CMV-seronegative.

This rearrangement joins TRBV11-2 to TRBJ2-3, with D possibly matching TRBD1 (6 bases). Germline V CDR1 and CDR2: SGHAT, FQNNGV. The V end lost 5 bases, the J end lost 3 bases, and 18 bases lay between the germline ends. CDR3 size: 16 residues. In nucleotides, the CDR3 is TGTGCCAGCAGCCAAAACCCACAGGGAAGGACAGATACGCAGTATTTT. It yields the protein CASSQNPQGRTDTQYF. Supplemented by reference TRBV11-2 and TRBJ2-3, the full variable domain reads EAGVAQSPRYKIIEKRQSVAFWCNPISGHATLYWYQQILGQGPKLLIQFQNNGVVDDSQLPKDRFSAERLKGVDSTLKIQPAKLEDSAVYLCASSQNPQGRTDTQYFGPGTRLTVL.

This sequence joins TRBV5-4 and TRBJ2-7, with 8 nucleotides matching TRBD1. The CDR3 loop spans 15 amino acids. Looked up from germline, CDR1 is SGHNT and CDR2 is YYREEE (reference sequence). The trim removed 2 bases at V and 7 bases at J, leaving 11 bases unmatched. CDR3 region: CASSLESGQGREQYF. CDR3 in DNA: TGTGCCAGCAGCTTAGAGAGCGGACAGGGCCGAGAGCAGTACTTC.

The J gene is TRBJ2-2, the V gene TRBV7-5; TRBD1 is the table's D call and was not checked against the DNA. TRBV7-5 is given as a pseudogene. The CDR3 length is 16 residues. The DNA for the CDR3 is TGTGCCAGAAGCTCCCGAGGGGGAGCCAACACCGGGGAGCTGTTTTTT. Protein product: CARSSRGGANTGELFF.

The chain links TRBV27 to TRBJ1-6, with a tentative D call TRBD1 (5 bases). Germline V gene sequence: CDR1 MNHEY, CDR2 SMNVEV (reference sequence). V lost 7 bases and J 2 bases, leaving 9 bases between the germline ends. This CDR3 has 14 residues. CDR3 amino acids: CASTPGAYNSPLHF. For the CDR3, the DNA is TGTGCCAGCACCCCGGGGGCCTATAATTCACCCCTCCACTTT.